The rows below give T cell receptor beta chains drawn from one sample of a study of blood T cell repertoires in COVID-19. Clones were read by immunoSEQ multiplex PCR, and TCRdb kept only the in-frame ones, dropping some. The sample lists a few hundred thousand clones, around 90% occurring once. The sample was peripheral blood. Source of these receptors: a woman aged 35 to 49 with COVID-19, enrolled during active disease. Each CDR3 is given with its conserved first and last residue. D genes are given only for firm matches. Expanded clones are given a class, and other clones once, few, many or no size at all.

V gene	D gene	J gene	clone size	CDR3 protein	CDR3 DNA
TRBV28	TRBD1	TRBJ1-3	once	CASSPRGTGGFSGNTIYF	TGTGCCAGCAGTCCACGGGGGACAGGGGGTTTCTCTGGAAACACCATATATTTT
TRBV9	TRBD1	TRBJ1-5	NA	CASSKTGTGPRPQHF	TGTGCCAGCAGCAAGACCGGGACAGGGCCTAGGCCCCAGCATTTT
TRBV19	NA	TRBJ1-5	NA	CASSISADYNQPQHF	TGTGCCAGTAGTATATCCGCCGACTACAATCAGCCCCAGCATTTT
TRBV27	TRBD1	TRBJ1-1	NA	CASSIGTGAAAFF	TGTGCCAGCAGTATTGGGACAGGGGCTGCTGCTTTCTTT
TRBV14	NA	TRBJ1-1	NA	CASSQASGTEAFF	TGTGCCAGCAGCCAGGCTTCGGGGACTGAAGCTTTCTTT
TRBV28	TRBD1	TRBJ1-4	NA	CASRSPGQNEKLFF	TGTGCCAGCAGGTCCCCGGGACAGAATGAAAAACTGTTTTTT
TRBV28	NA	TRBJ1-5	NA	CASAGSKYQPQHF	TGTGCCAGTGCCGGGAGTAAATATCAGCCCCAGCATTTT
TRBV3-1/TRBV3-2	NA	TRBJ2-7	NA	CASSLLQGYEQYF	TGTGCCAGCAGCCTCTTACAGGGCTACGAGCAGTACTTC
TRBV12-3/TRBV12-4	NA	TRBJ1-1	NA	CASSLKQSTEAFF	TGTGCCAGCAGTTTAAAACAGAGCACTGAAGCTTTCTTT
TRBV4-2	NA	TRBJ1-4	NA	CASSQDSDRSNEKLFF	TGTGCCAGCAGCCAAGATTCGGACAGAAGTAATGAAAAACTGTTTTTT
TRBV5-1	NA	TRBJ2-7	NA	CASSLAGRGNYEQYF	TGCGCCAGCAGCTTGGCAGGCAGGGGTAATTACGAGCAGTACTTC
TRBV18	TRBD2	TRBJ2-3	NA	CASSPFSAAGLAGGSTDTQYF	TGTGCCAGCTCACCATTCTCGGCAGCGGGCCTAGCGGGGGGAAGCACAGATACGCAGTATTTT
TRBV21-1	NA	TRBJ2-3	NA	CASSKAIIRRTSGNGTDTQYF	TGTGCCAGCAGCAAAGCAATAATTAGGAGGACTAGCGGGAACGGCACAGATACGCAGTATTTT